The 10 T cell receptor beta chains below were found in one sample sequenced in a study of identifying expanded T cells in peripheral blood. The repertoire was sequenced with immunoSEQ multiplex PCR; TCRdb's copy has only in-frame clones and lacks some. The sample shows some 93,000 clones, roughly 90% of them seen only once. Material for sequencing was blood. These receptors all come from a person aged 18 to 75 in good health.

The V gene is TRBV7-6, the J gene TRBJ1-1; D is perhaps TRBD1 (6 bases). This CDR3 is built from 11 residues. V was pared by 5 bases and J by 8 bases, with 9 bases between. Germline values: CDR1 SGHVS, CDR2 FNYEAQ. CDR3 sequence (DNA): TGTGCCAGCAGCCTAGGGGGGGAAGCTTTCTTT. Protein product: CASSLGGEAFF.

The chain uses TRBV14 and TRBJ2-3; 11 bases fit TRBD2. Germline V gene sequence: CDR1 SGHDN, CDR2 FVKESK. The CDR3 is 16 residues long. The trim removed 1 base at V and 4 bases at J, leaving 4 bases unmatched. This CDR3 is CASSQVDSGGADTQYF. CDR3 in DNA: TGTGCCAGCAGCCAAGTAGATAGCGGGGGGGCAGATACGCAGTATTTT.

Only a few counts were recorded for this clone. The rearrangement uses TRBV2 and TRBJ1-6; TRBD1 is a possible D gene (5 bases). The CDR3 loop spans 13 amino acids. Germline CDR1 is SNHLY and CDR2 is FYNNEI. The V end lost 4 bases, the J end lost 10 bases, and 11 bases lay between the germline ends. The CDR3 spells CASSAGLGSPLHF. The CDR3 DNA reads TGTGCCAGCAGTGCAGGGTTGGGATCACCCCTCCACTTT.

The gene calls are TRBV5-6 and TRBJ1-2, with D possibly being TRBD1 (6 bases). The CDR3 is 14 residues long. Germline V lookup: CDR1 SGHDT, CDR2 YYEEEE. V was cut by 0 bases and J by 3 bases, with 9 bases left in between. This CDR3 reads CASSLGGGDYGYTF. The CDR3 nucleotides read TGTGCCAGCAGCTTGGGTGGGGGCGACTATGGCTACACCTTC.

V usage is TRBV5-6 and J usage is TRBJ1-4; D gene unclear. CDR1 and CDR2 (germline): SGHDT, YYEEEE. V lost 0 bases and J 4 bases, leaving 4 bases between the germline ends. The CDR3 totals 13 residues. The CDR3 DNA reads TGTGCCAGCAGCTTGGGGGATAATGAAAAACTGTTTTTT. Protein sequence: CASSLGDNEKLFF.

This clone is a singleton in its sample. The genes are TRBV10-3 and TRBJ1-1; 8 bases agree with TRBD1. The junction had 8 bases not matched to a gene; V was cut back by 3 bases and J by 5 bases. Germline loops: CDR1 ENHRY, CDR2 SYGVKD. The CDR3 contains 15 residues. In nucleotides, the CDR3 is TGTGCCATCAGTGACCCCGACAGGGGTTTGACTGAAGCTTTCTTT. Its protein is CAISDPDRGLTEAFF.

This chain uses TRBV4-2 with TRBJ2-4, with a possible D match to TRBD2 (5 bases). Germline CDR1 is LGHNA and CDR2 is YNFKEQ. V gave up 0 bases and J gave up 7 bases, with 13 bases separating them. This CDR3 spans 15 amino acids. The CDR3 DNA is TGTGCCAGCAGCCAAGATTGGTCTGGGAGCAACATTCAGTACTTC. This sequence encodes CASSQDWSGSNIQYF.

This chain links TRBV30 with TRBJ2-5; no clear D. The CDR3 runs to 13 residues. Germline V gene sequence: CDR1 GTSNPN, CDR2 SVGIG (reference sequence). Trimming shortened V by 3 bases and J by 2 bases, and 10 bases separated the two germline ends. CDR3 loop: CAWRGSLQETQYF. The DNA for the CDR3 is TGTGCCTGGAGGGGCAGCCTGCAAGAGACCCAGTACTTC.

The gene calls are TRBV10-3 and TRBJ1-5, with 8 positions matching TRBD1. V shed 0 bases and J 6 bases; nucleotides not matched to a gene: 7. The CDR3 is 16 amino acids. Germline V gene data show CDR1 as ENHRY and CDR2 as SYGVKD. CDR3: CAISESLGQGVQPQHF. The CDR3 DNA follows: TGTGCCATCAGTGAGTCTCTCGGACAGGGCGTTCAGCCCCAGCATTTT.

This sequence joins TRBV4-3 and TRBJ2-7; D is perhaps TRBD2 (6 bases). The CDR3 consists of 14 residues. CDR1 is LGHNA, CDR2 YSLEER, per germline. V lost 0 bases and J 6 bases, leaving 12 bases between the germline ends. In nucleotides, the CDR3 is TGCGCCAGCAGCCAAGATTTCCAGGAGGGCGAGCAGTACTTC. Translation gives CASSQDFQEGEQYF.